Presented here are 10 T cell receptor beta chains from one specimen sequenced in a study of T-cell reconstitution after alpha-beta-depleted transplantation in children. Library preparation (for TCRbeta) was performed with unique molecular identifiers. In TCRdb, the PCR reads were re-called with MiXCR into one record per CDR3 protein. The sample carries 500,000 to 650,000 distinct CDR3 sequences, about an eighth recorded once. Source: PBMCs, mostly from graft donor cells, taken 180 days after TCRalphabeta/CD19-depleted stem cell transplant. The receptors originated from a female patient between 2 and 15 years old who had a stem cell transplant for aplastic anemia, so the T cells may come from the graft donor.

This clonotype has only a few counts. The V and J genes are TRBV6-5 and TRBJ2-2; D possibly corresponds to TRBD1 (6 bases). Trimming cost V 0 bases and J 6 bases, with 8 bases left between them. Looked up from germline, CDR1 is MNHEY and CDR2 is SVGAGI. The CDR3 sequence is 14 residues long. The CDR3 coding sequence is TGTGCCAGCAGTTACTCGGGACACGCCGGGGAGCTGTTTTTT. Its protein is CASSYSGHAGELFF.

This chain uses TRBV12-3 or TRBV12-4 with TRBJ1-3; 7 nucleotides align to TRBD1. The length of the CDR3 is 13 residues. V shed 6 bases and J 6 bases; nucleotides not matched to a gene: 5. The CDR3 DNA reads TGTGCCAGCAGCCTTCAGGGGGTAAACACCATATATTTT. Translating gives CASSLQGVNTIYF.

The chain carries TRBV28 and TRBJ1-5; the D is unclear. Germline CDR1 reads MDHEN; CDR2 reads SYDVKM. Trimming pared 4 bases from V and 1 base from J, leaving 14 bases between. CDR3 length: 16 amino acids. CDR3 amino acids: CASSSPGGGSNQPQHF. The CDR3 bases are TGTGCCAGCAGTTCTCCGGGCGGTGGAAGCAATCAGCCCCAGCATTTT.

This clonotype has at least ten counts. The rearrangement links TRBV12-3 or TRBV12-4 to TRBJ2-3; 14 bases align to TRBD2. CDR3 length: 18 amino acids. Trimming cost V 3 bases and J 2 bases; bases outside gene matches: 7. The CDR3 loop reads CASSLGLAGESYTDTQYF. The CDR3, as DNA: TGTGCCAGCAGTTTGGGACTAGCGGGAGAGTCCTACACAGATACGCAGTATTTT.

The sample holds a few counts of this clonotype. V usage is TRBV13 and J usage is TRBJ2-2, with D perhaps TRBD2 (6 bases). The V gene lost 1 base and the J gene lost 6 bases, with 12 bases spanning the gap. From germline, CDR1 is PRHDT and CDR2 FYEKMQ (reference sequence). The CDR3 loop spans 15 amino acids. CDR3 in amino acids: CASSLDPSAPGELFF. The CDR3 nucleotides are TGTGCCAGCAGCTTAGATCCTAGCGCCCCCGGGGAGCTGTTTTTT.

This clonotype was counted only a few times. The chain couples TRBV7-9 to TRBJ2-2, with D unclear. CDR1 and CDR2 (germline): SEHNR, FQNEAQ (reference sequence). V was cut by 3 bases and J by 4 bases, with 12 bases left in between. This CDR3 has 15 residues. The CDR3 here is CASSLVDFSTGELFF. In DNA, the CDR3 is TGTGCCAGCAGCTTGGTCGACTTCTCCACCGGGGAGCTGTTTTTT.

This sequence joins TRBV11-2 and TRBJ2-4; TRBD2 is a possible D gene (6 bases). The ends were cut back, 0 bases at V and 0 bases at J, with 15 bases in the middle. The CDR3 consists of 18 residues. Germline V gene lookup returns CDR1 SGHAT and CDR2 FQNNGV. The CDR3 spells CASSLETVSGSAKNIQYF. The CDR3 region has the DNA TGTGCCAGCAGCTTAGAGACCGTGAGCGGGTCAGCCAAAAACATTCAGTACTTC.

The genes are TRBV5-1 and TRBJ2-5; TRBD2 might be the D (5 bases). Germline loops: CDR1 SGHRS, CDR2 YFSETQ. The germline V and J ends were trimmed by 0 bases and 4 bases, with 13 bases remaining between them. The CDR3 covers 15 residues. As DNA, the CDR3 is TGCGCCAGCAGCTTGGCCACTAGTAGTCGAGAGACCCAGTACTTC. Amino acid sequence: CASSLATSSRETQYF.

The chain couples TRBV14 to TRBJ2-7; 7 nucleotides agree with TRBD1. The CDR3 runs to 14 residues. CDR1 SGHDN and CDR2 FVKESK come from the germline V gene. Trimming removed 4 bases from V and 2 bases from J; junction bases left unmatched: 5. CDR3 residues: CASSPWDRPYEQYV. The DNA for the CDR3 is TGTGCCAGCAGCCCCTGGGACAGACCCTACGAGCAGTACGTC.

This clonotype was seen only a few times. This sequence joins TRBV6-2 or TRBV6-3 and TRBJ2-2; the D gene is possibly TRBD1 (5 bases). V was shortened by 0 bases and J by 0 bases, with 11 bases between the two germline ends. Germline values: CDR1 MNHEY, CDR2 SVGEGT. The CDR3 loop spans 17 amino acids. The CDR3 DNA is TGTGCCAGCAGTTACTCGCACAGGTCCTCGAACACCGGGGAGCTGTTTTTT. Translated, it gives CASSYSHRSSNTGELFF.